This T cell receptor (beta chain) was identified in a study of CD8+ T cells in alopecia areata. Comment on this clone: As yet, its antigen is unknown.

cDNA reverse transcribed from extracted RNA served as the sequencing template. Sequencing was performed with immunoSEQ multiplex PCR; in TCRdb, only in-frame clones are kept and a portion is missing. The sample lists about 210,000 clones, approximately 67% occurring once. Findings and caveats of the study: Tofacitinib delivered significant drops in scalp clonality and in expanded CD8+ clones among the top 100. Whereas mice showed it more clearly, TCR sharing across patients was murkier, possibly because of HLA. Sequences from scalp samples also cover resident alphabeta T cells of normal skin.

The CDR3 has 14 residues. Germline V gene lookup returns CDR1 GTSNPN and CDR2 SVGIG (reference sequence). The V end was cut by 3 bases, the J end by 3 bases, with 14 bases between. This sample's treatment: oral pan-JAK inhibitor, 5-10 mg twice daily. Collection of lesional scalp punch biopsies and peripheral blood was performed in alopecia areata patients. This chain uses TRBV30 with TRBJ2-5, with D tentatively TRBD1 (6 bases). The sequences come from CD4+ T cells sorted from blood, collected at roughly week 45, from a patient treated with tofacitinib. This sequence originates from a human donor with alopecia areata. As DNA, the CDR3 is TGTGCCTGGAGCCAGGGGTTCGGGGAAGAGACCCAGTACTTC. Its translation: CAWSQGFGEETQYF.